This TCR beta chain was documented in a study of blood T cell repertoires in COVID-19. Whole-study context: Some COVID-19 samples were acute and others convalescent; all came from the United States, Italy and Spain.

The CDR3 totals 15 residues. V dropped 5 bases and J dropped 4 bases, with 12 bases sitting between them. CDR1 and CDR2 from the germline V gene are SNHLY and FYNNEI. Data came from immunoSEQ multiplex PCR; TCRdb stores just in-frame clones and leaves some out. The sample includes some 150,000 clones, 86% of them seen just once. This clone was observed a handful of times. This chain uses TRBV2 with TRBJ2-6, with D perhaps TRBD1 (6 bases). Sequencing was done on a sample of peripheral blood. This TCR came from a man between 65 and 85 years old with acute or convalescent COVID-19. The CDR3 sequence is CASSLQGSGANVLTF. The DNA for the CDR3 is TGTGCCAGCAGTTTACAGGGTTCCGGGGCCAACGTCCTGACTTTC. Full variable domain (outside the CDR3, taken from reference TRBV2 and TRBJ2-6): EPEVTQTPSHQVTQMGQEVILRCVPISNHLYFYWYRQILGQKVEFLVSFYNNEISEKSEIFDDQFSVERPDGSNFTLKIRSTKLEDSAMYFCASSLQGSGANVLTFGAGSRLTVL.